This record looks at one T cell receptor (beta chain) sequence and its context. With 4 bases removed from V and 2 bases from J, the gap between germline ends came to 10 bases. The CDR3 loop spans 14 amino acids. Per the germline V gene, CDR1 is SGHRS and CDR2 is YFSETQ. The data are from a study of cytomegalovirus exposure and HLA in healthy donors. Overall study context: Earlier results showed roughly 120 million unique TCR beta sequences derived from roughly 200 million T cells.

The PCR ran on 60 Vbeta and 13 Jbeta primers. Using immunoSEQ multiplex PCR, the repertoire was profiled, and TCRdb retains in-frame clones only, with some absent. The sample contains more than 30,000 clones, about two thirds of which appear only once. Input material: PBMCs. The V and J genes are TRBV5-1 and TRBJ1-5; D is perhaps TRBD1 (5 bases). The TCR comes from a man aged 40-49 years in good health and CMV-seropositive. This chain's CDR3 is CASSGGTGNQPQHF. CDR3 DNA: TGCGCCAGCAGCGGGGGGACGGGCAATCAGCCCCAGCATTTT.